One sample yielded the 10 T cell receptor beta chains listed below, sequenced in a study of tissue T cells after allogeneic stem cell transplantation. TCRdb's copy holds only in-frame clones and misses some; the assay was immunoSEQ multiplex PCR. The sample lists some 1,500 clones, 70% to 75% occurring once. The sequencing used esophagus tissue, collected at autopsy. The receptor set was obtained from a woman aged 18 to 49 with breast cancer.

The CDR3, as DNA: TGTGCCAGCAGTTCCGACGGGACTAGCGCTCAAGAGACCCAGTACTTC. Encoded protein: CASSSDGTSAQETQYF. This rearrangement joins TRBV6-6 to TRBJ2-5; 10 bases match TRBD2. The ends lost 4 bases at V and 2 bases at J; junction bases unmatched: 7. CDR3 length equals 16 residues. Germline V lookup: CDR1 MNHNY, CDR2 SVGAGI (reference sequence).

This clone appeared once. The V gene is TRBV6-5, the J gene TRBJ2-1; 9 bases align to TRBD2. With V trimmed by 2 bases and J by 9 bases, 11 bases remained unmatched. The CDR3 is 16 residues long. Germline V gives CDR1 MNHEY, CDR2 SVGAGI. The CDR3 loop reads CASSYILAGSSFEQFF. DNA for the CDR3: TGTGCCAGCAGTTACATCCTAGCGGGATCTTCATTTGAGCAGTTCTTC.

In this sample, this clone turned up once. The V call is TRBV5-6, the J call TRBJ1-2; TRBD1 matches at 10 bases. After removal of 3 bases from V and 3 bases from J, the junction contained 5 bases not matched to a gene. This CDR3 spans 15 amino acids. Germline CDR1 is SGHDT and CDR2 is YYEEEE. CDR3 loop: CASSSTGGFYYGYTF. CDR3 bases: TGTGCCAGCAGCTCGACAGGGGGCTTCTACTATGGCTACACCTTC.

This rearrangement joins TRBV5-4 to TRBJ2-3; 10 nucleotides match TRBD1. This CDR3 spans 16 amino acids. With 4 bases clipped from V and 3 bases from J, the junction kept 8 bases outside the gene matches. CDR1 SGHNT and CDR2 YYREEE come from the germline V gene (reference sequence). Here the CDR3 reads CASSGLRQGATDTQYF. The CDR3 nucleotides are TGTGCCAGCAGCGGGCTCCGACAGGGGGCGACAGATACGCAGTATTTT.

The chain recombines TRBV19 with TRBJ2-7; D might be TRBD2 (7 bases). The germline gives CDR1 LNHDA, CDR2 SQIVND (reference sequence). The CDR3 covers 16 residues. Trimming shortened V by 1 base and J by 4 bases, and 17 bases separated the two germline ends. The DNA for the CDR3 is TGTGCCAGTAGTATAGGGGCGGGGGCCACCAATTACGAGCAGTACTTC. It specifies CASSIGAGATNYEQYF.

V and J are TRBV30 and TRBJ2-7, with D perhaps assigned TRBD1 or TRBD2 (6 bases each). V was clipped by 2 bases and J by 7 bases, with 15 bases between them. CDR3 size: 13 residues. Germline loops: CDR1 GTSNPN, CDR2 SVGIG (reference sequence). CDR3 loop: CAWSRGTYGEQYF. The CDR3, as DNA: TGTGCCTGGAGTCGCGGGACATATGGGGAGCAGTACTTC.

V is TRBV3-1 (or the pseudogene TRBV3-2) and J is TRBJ2-4; D possibly uses TRBD1 or TRBD2 (7 bases each). The germline V and J ends were trimmed by 0 bases and 2 bases, with 23 bases remaining between them. Per germline, CDR1 LGHDT and CDR2 YNNKEL (reference sequence). CDR3 size: 20 residues. CDR3 sequence (DNA): TGTGCCAGCAGCCAAGATAGAGGACAGGTGGTCAGCGGGACCAAAAACATTCAGTACTTC. It encodes CASSQDRGQVVSGTKNIQYF.

The chain carries TRBV27 and TRBJ2-1, with 13 bases aligning to TRBD2. The germline V gene has CDR1 MNHEY and CDR2 SMNVEV (reference sequence). J gave up 7 bases and V 3 bases, and 6 bases lay outside the gene matches. The CDR3 totals 16 residues. In DNA form, the CDR3 reads TGTGCCAGCAGTTTGCCAACTAGCGGGAGGGTAAATGAGCAGTTCTTC. Encoded protein: CASSLPTSGRVNEQFF.

The chain couples TRBV4-3 to TRBJ2-3; D ambiguous. This CDR3 is built from 14 residues. The germline gives CDR1 LGHNA, CDR2 YSLEER. V lost 0 bases and J 1 base, leaving 5 bases between the germline ends. The CDR3 spells CASSQETGTDTQYF. DNA of the CDR3: TGCGCCAGCAGCCAAGAAACGGGCACAGATACGCAGTATTTT.

The V call is TRBV14, the J call TRBJ2-7; 9 bases line up with TRBD1. CDR3 length equals 14 residues. Germline V gives CDR1 SGHDN, CDR2 FVKESK. V was pared by 4 bases and J by 6 bases, with 7 bases of the junction left unmatched. Here the CDR3 reads CASSLGQGFLEQYF. CDR3 nucleotide sequence: TGTGCCAGCAGCCTCGGACAGGGGTTCCTCGAGCAGTACTTC.